This TCR beta chain was sequenced for a study of blood T cell repertoires in COVID-19. The overall study: Both acute and convalescent COVID-19 samples were obtained from the United States, Italy and Spain. T cells, B-cell-depleted T cells, or PBMCs provided the cDNA or gDNA that served as material.

The V gene's germline CDR1 is LGHNA and CDR2 YSLEER. Trimming removed 0 bases from V and 0 bases from J, with 6 bases in between. The CDR3 is 14 residues long. In the authors' methods: Estimated nucleated cell counts came from reference gene primer amplification. Clones were sequenced by immunoSEQ multiplex PCR, and TCRdb holds only the in-frame ones, with some missing. V, J and clone size are those of that table, while D and trimming were read from the DNA. The sample has under 25,000 clones, roughly 89% seen once; the top ten hold around 29%. The sequence came from an older woman with active COVID-19. The V gene is TRBV4-3, the J gene TRBJ2-7; possibly TRBD2 for D (5 bases). The sample taken for sequencing was peripheral blood. Here the CDR3 reads CASSQDRGSYEQYF. In nucleotides, the CDR3 is TGCGCCAGCAGCCAAGATCGGGGCTCCTACGAGCAGTACTTC.